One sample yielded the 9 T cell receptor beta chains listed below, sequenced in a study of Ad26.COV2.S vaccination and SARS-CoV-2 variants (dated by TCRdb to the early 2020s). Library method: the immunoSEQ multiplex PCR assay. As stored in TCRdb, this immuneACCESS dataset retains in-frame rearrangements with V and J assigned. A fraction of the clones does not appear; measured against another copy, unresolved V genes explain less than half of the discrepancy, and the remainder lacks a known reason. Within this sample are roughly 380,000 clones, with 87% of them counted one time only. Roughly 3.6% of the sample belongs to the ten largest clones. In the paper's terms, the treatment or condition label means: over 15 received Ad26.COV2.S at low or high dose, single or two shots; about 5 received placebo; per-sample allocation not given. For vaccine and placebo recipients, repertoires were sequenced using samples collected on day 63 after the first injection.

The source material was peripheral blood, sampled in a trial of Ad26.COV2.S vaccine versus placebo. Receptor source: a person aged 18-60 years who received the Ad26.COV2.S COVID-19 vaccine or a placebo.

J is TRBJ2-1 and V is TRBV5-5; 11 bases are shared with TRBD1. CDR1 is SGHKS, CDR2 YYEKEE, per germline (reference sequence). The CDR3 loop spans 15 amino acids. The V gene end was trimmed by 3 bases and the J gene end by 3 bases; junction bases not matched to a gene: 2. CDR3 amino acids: CASSSGTGGYNEQFF. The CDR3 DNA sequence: TGTGCCAGCAGCTCCGGGACAGGGGGCTACAATGAGCAGTTCTTC.

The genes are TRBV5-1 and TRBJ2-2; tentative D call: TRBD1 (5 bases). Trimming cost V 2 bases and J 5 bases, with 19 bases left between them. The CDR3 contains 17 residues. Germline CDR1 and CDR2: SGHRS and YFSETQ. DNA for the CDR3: TGCGCCAGCAGCTTCGATCCCCCAGGGATGGGAACCGGGGAGCTGTTTTTT. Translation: CASSFDPPGMGTGELFF.

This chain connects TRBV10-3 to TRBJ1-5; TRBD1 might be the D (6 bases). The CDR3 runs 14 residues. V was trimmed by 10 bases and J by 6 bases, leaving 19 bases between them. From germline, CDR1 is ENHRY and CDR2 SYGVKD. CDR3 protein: CATQLGGRGQPQHF. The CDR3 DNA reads TGTGCCACTCAATTGGGGGGCCGGGGTCAGCCCCAGCATTTT.

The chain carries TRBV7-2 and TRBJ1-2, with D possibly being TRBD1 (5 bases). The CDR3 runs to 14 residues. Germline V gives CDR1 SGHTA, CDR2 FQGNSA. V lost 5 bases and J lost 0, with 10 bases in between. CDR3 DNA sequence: TGTGCCAGCAGCCCACCGGGGGCTAACTATGGCTACACCTTC. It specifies CASSPPGANYGYTF.

The CDR3 spells CASSLEGQSNQPQHF. As DNA, the CDR3 is TGTGCCAGCAGCTTAGAGGGGCAAAGCAATCAGCCCCAGCATTTT. This rearrangement joins TRBV2 to TRBJ1-5, with D possibly TRBD1 on 5 matching bases. With 6 bases removed from V and 1 base from J, the gap between germline ends came to 13 bases. The CDR3 is made up of 15 amino acids. CDR1 and CDR2 (germline): SNHLY, FYNNEI.

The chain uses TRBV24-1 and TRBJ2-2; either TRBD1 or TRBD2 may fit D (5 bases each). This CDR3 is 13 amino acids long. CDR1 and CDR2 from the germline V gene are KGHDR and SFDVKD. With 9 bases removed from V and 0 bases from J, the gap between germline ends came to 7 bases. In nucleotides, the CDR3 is TGTGCCACCCAGGGACCGAACACCGGGGAGCTGTTTTTT. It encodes CATQGPNTGELFF.

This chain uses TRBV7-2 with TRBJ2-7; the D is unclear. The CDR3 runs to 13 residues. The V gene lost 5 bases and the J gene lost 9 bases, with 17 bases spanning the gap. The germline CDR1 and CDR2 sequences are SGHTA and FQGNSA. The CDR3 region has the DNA TGTGCCAGCAGCACAAGGGTTCGTCTTGGGCAGTACTTC. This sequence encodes CASSTRVRLGQYF.

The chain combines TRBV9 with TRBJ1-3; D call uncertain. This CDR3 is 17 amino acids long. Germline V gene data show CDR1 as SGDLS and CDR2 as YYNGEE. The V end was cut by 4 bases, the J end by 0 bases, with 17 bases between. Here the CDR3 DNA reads TGTGCCAGCAGCAAGCGGACTGCTACTTTCTCTGGAAACACCATATATTTT. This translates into CASSKRTATFSGNTIYF.

The CDR3 DNA sequence: TGTGCCAGCAGCCAAGGTGACAGCAACACCGGGGAGCTGTTTTTT. Translated: CASSQGDSNTGELFF. This chain links TRBV4-2 with TRBJ2-2, with D perhaps TRBD1 (5 bases). The germline V gene encodes CDR1 LGHNA and CDR2 YNFKEQ. The V end lost 1 base, the J end lost 2 bases, and 8 bases lay between the germline ends. The CDR3 extends over 15 amino acids.